This TCR beta chain was retrieved from a study of cytomegalovirus exposure and HLA in healthy donors. PCR employed 60 Vbeta and 13 Jbeta primers. The repertoire was sequenced with immunoSEQ multiplex PCR; TCRdb's copy has only in-frame clones and lacks some. Of 100,000 to 150,000 clones listed, approximately 79% are singletons. The CDR3 extends over 12 amino acids. The V end was cut by 7 bases, the J end by 6 bases, with 11 bases between. The germline CDR1 and CDR2 sequences are MNHNS and SASEGT. The sequenced sample was PBMCs. The chain joins TRBV6-1 to TRBJ2-3; the D is unclear. This receptor was identified in a man in his thirties or forties in good health and CMV-seronegative. The CDR3 nucleotides are TGTGCCAGCACTCCCCGGCGGGATACGCAGTATTTT. Its translation is CASTPRRDTQYF.